Below are 15 T cell receptor beta chains sequenced from a single sample in a study of beta chain features in type 1 diabetes. Study outcomes and limitations: When Type 1 diabetes patients were examined, their TCRB CDR3s proved moderately but significantly shorter in all four CD4+ subsets.

Expressed TCRB transcripts got sequenced, as all isolated RNA was reverse transcribed. Assay used: immunoSEQ multiplex PCR; TCRdb lists only in-frame clones, some missing. The repertoire holds 160,000 or so clones, approximately 9.1% seen once, with 0.7% in the top ten. Antigen specificity for these receptors is unknown. Sample: central memory CD4+ T cells from blood. Source of these receptors: a woman aged 30 to 39 with type 1 diabetes.

The rearrangement joins TRBV13 to TRBJ2-5; perhaps TRBD1 as D (6 bases). The V gene's germline CDR1 is PRHDT and CDR2 FYEKMQ (reference sequence). The CDR3 length is 14 residues. Deletions cut 3 bases from V and 5 bases from J, with 13 bases between. The CDR3, as DNA: TGTGCCAGCAGCTTCACAGGGCCTTATGAGACCCAGTACTTC. It specifies CASSFTGPYETQYF.

The CDR3 DNA reads as TGTGCTAGTGGTTTGTCGACTAGTTTCGGTACGCAGTATTTT. It encodes CASGLSTSFGTQYF. The chain combines TRBV12-5 with TRBJ2-3; tentatively, D is TRBD2 (6 bases). The V gene lost 2 bases and the J gene lost 8 bases, with 14 bases spanning the gap. The CDR3 is 14 residues long. Per germline, CDR1 LGHNT and CDR2 FRNRAP.

The chain combines TRBV11-2 with TRBJ2-5; TRBD2 is a possible D gene (6 bases). The CDR3 totals 14 residues. Trimming left V 5 bases short and J 2 bases short, with 12 bases between. Germline V CDR1 and CDR2: SGHAT, FQNNGV. CDR3 loop: CASSVNSGQETQYF. CDR3 in DNA: TGTGCCAGCAGCGTGAATAGCGGACAAGAGACCCAGTACTTC.

This clone came up a few times. This rearrangement joins TRBV2 to TRBJ2-5; 7 positions match TRBD2. This CDR3 region has 15 residues. Losses at the gene ends were 5 bases for V and 4 bases for J; bases not matched to a gene: 10. The germline gives CDR1 SNHLY, CDR2 FYNNEI. The CDR3 protein is CASSSAGAGRETQYF. CDR3 nucleotide sequence: TGTGCCAGCAGTTCTGCGGGAGCGGGAAGAGAGACCCAGTACTTC.

This clone came up a few times. The rearrangement links TRBV9 to TRBJ2-6; D gene ambiguous. The V end was cut by 2 bases, the J end by 4 bases, with 4 bases between. The length of the CDR3 is 13 residues. The germline gives CDR1 SGDLS, CDR2 YYNGEE. CDR3 loop: CASSVSGANVLTF. The DNA of the CDR3 is TGTGCCAGCAGCGTGTCGGGGGCCAACGTCCTGACTTTC. Full variable domain (rest looked up from reference TRBV9 and TRBJ2-6): DSGVTQTPKHLITATGQRVTLRCSPRSGDLSVYWYQQSLDQGLQFLIQYYNGEERAKGNILERFSAQQFPDLHSELNLSSLELGDSALYFCASSVSGANVLTFGAGSRLTVL.

This rearrangement joins TRBV6-6 to TRBJ1-2; 8 bases are a match to TRBD1. The CDR3 has 14 residues. V lost 5 bases, J lost 5 bases, and 7 bases stayed unmatched. CDR1 and CDR2 (germline): MNHNY, SVGAGI (reference sequence). DNA for the CDR3: TGTGCCAGCAGTGAGACAGGGGTGGCGTATGGCTACACCTTC. Encoded protein: CASSETGVAYGYTF.

This chain links TRBV2 with TRBJ2-7, with D possibly TRBD1 on 5 matching bases. V shed 1 base and J shed 7 bases, with 14 bases lying between them. The CDR3 is 14 amino acids. Germline V gives CDR1 SNHLY, CDR2 FYNNEI. CDR3 bases: TGTGCCAGCAGTGAAGGGGGCTGGGCTGGGGAGCAGTACTTC. Amino acids: CASSEGGWAGEQYF.

This clone was detected only a few times. The genes are TRBV6-6 and TRBJ1-2; TRBD1 agrees at 10 bases. Germline V gene lookup returns CDR1 MNHNY and CDR2 SVGAGI (reference sequence). This CDR3 comprises 15 residues. V lost 2 bases, J lost 8 bases, and 8 bases stayed unmatched. The CDR3 is CASSYAPGQGPGYTF. The CDR3 nucleotides read TGTGCCAGCAGTTACGCGCCGGGACAGGGGCCGGGCTACACCTTC.

This clone was seen more than once but under ten times. The chain is built from TRBV30 and TRBJ1-5; D is ambiguous. Germline V gene lookup returns CDR1 GTSNPN and CDR2 SVGIG (reference sequence). V dropped 0 bases and J dropped 3 bases, with 6 bases sitting between them. The CDR3 length is 13 residues. The CDR3 region is CAWSVQHNQPQHF. Written as DNA, the CDR3 is TGTGCCTGGAGTGTACAGCACAATCAGCCCCAGCATTTT.

This chain joins TRBV27 and TRBJ2-1; 10 positions match TRBD2. The CDR3 runs 17 residues. V dropped 5 bases and J dropped 0; count of bases not matched to a gene: 7. Germline V gives CDR1 MNHEY, CDR2 SMNVEV (reference sequence). CDR3 sequence reads: CASSPRTSGSSYNEQFF. CDR3 nucleotides: TGTGCCAGCAGTCCAAGGACTAGCGGTTCCTCCTACAATGAGCAGTTCTTC.

Remarks on this clone: One junction end does not reproduce the germline sequence, and a read error may be involved. The chain links TRBV7-7 to TRBJ2-3; D gene ambiguous. Germline V gene sequence: CDR1 SSHAT, CDR2 FNYEAQ (reference sequence). The CDR3 spans 13 residues. The CDR3 DNA reads TGTGCTAGCAGCCAAACTCGTCCAGATACGCAGTATTTT. Protein product: CASSQTRPDTQYF.

The CDR3, as DNA: TGCGCCAGCAGCAACACCCCACTAGCGGGCAATGAGCAGTTCTTC. Translated, it gives CASSNTPLAGNEQFF. This chain joins TRBV4-1 and TRBJ2-1; 9 nucleotides line up with TRBD2. J was trimmed by 6 bases and V by 5 bases; bases with no gene match: 8. Germline values: CDR1 MGHRA, CDR2 YSYEKL. The CDR3 totals 15 residues.

V gene TRBV11-3 combines with J gene TRBJ1-2, with TRBD1 matching 10 bases. CDR3 length: 15 amino acids. The germline V gene has CDR1 SGHNT and CDR2 YENEEA. V was pared by 5 bases and J by 7 bases, with 10 bases of the junction left unmatched. The CDR3 bases are TGTGCCAGCAGCCCCCAGACAGGGGGCGACTCTGGCTACACCTTC. Encoded protein: CASSPQTGGDSGYTF. The full variable domain, its missing parts supplied by reference TRBV11-3 and TRBJ1-2, is EAGVVQSPRYKIIEKKQPVAFWCNPISGHNTLYWYLQNLGQGPELLIRYENEEAVDDSQLPKDRFSAERLKGVDSTLKIQPAELGDSAVYLCASSPQTGGDSGYTFGSGTRLTVV.

The rearrangement joins TRBV6-5 to TRBJ2-7, with a tentative D call TRBD1 (6 bases). The ends were cut back, 8 bases at V and 2 bases at J, with 13 bases in the middle. CDR3 length: 13 residues. Germline V gene data show CDR1 as MNHEY and CDR2 as SVGAGI. The CDR3 DNA follows: TGTGCCAGCTTCAGGGGTTATACCTACGAGCAGTACTTC. Its protein product is CASFRGYTYEQYF.

This clone was found a few times. The chain recombines TRBV11-3 with TRBJ2-5; unclear D gene. The V end lost 4 bases, the J end lost 2 bases, and 5 bases lay between the germline ends. CDR3 size: 12 residues. The germline V gene has CDR1 SGHNT and CDR2 YENEEA. The CDR3 here is CASSYSQETQYF. For the CDR3, the DNA is TGTGCCAGCAGCTATAGTCAAGAGACCCAGTACTTC.